The next 12 T cell receptor beta chains were all read from a single sample in a study of beta chain features in type 1 diabetes. All of the isolated RNA was reverse transcribed, so expressed TCRB transcripts were sequenced. Here immunoSEQ multiplex PCR was the method, and the copy in TCRdb shows in-frame clones only, minus some. The sample records about 230,000 clones, 9.6% being singletons. The specimen sequenced was naive CD4+ T cells from blood. The source is a woman under 30 in good health.

This clone occurred a few times. The chain recombines TRBV30 with TRBJ2-7; 7 bases fit TRBD2. CDR1 and CDR2 from the germline V gene are GTSNPN and SVGIG (reference sequence). V shed 0 bases and J 4 bases; nucleotides not matched to a gene: 3. The CDR3 has 13 amino acids. CDR3 nucleotides: TGTGCCTGGAGTGTACTCGGGGGGTACGAGCAGTACTTC. Its translation: CAWSVLGGYEQYF.

The chain uses TRBV7-9 and TRBJ1-5, with a possible D match to TRBD1 (5 bases). V was shortened by 1 base and J by 3 bases, with 13 bases between the two germline ends. The CDR3 covers 16 residues. Germline V gene lookup returns CDR1 SEHNR and CDR2 FQNEAQ (reference sequence). The CDR3 protein is CASSLGTGRVNQPQHF. The CDR3 DNA reads as TGTGCCAGCAGCTTAGGCACGGGCAGGGTCAATCAGCCCCAGCATTTT.

This clone was found a few times. The chain carries TRBV11-2 and TRBJ2-1, with a tentative D call TRBD1 (5 bases). With 10 bases removed from V and 2 bases from J, the gap between germline ends came to 12 bases. The V gene's germline CDR1 is SGHAT and CDR2 FQNNGV. This CDR3 region has 13 residues. CDR3 loop: CATSLGPYNEQFF. CDR3 DNA: TGTGCCACTTCCCTGGGGCCCTACAATGAGCAGTTCTTC. The whole variable domain, filled in from reference TRBV11-2 and TRBJ2-1, reads EAGVAQSPRYKIIEKRQSVAFWCNPISGHATLYWYQQILGQGPKLLIQFQNNGVVDDSQLPKDRFSAERLKGVDSTLKIQPAKLEDSAVYLCATSLGPYNEQFFGPGTRLTVL.

The V call is TRBV5-4, the J call TRBJ2-5, with TRBD2 as a possible D gene (5 bases). This CDR3 comprises 14 residues. The V end was cut by 1 base, the J end by 5 bases, with 12 bases between. The germline gives CDR1 SGHNT, CDR2 YYREEE (reference sequence). This chain's CDR3 is CASSLSGSFETQYF. DNA of the CDR3: TGTGCCAGCAGCTTGTCGGGAAGTTTCGAGACCCAGTACTTC.

This clone appeared a few times. The V gene is TRBV15, the J gene TRBJ2-7; 7 bases are shared with TRBD1. From germline, CDR1 is LNHNV and CDR2 YYDKDF (reference sequence). Germline trimming cut 3 bases from V and 3 bases from J; bases unmatched to any gene: 2. This CDR3 is built from 13 residues. The CDR3 DNA is TGTGCCACCAGCAGGGGGGACAGCTACGAGCAGTACTTC. Translation gives CATSRGDSYEQYF.

The chain uses TRBV11-2 and TRBJ2-1, with 10 bases identical to TRBD1. The CDR3 spans 15 residues. Germline V gives CDR1 SGHAT, CDR2 FQNNGV. The junction had 9 bases not matched to a gene; V was cut back by 4 bases and J by 9 bases. CDR3 loop: CASSYPGGTGAEQFF. The CDR3 DNA reads TGTGCCAGCAGCTACCCCGGGGGGACAGGGGCTGAGCAGTTCTTC. The full variable domain, rest sourced from reference TRBV11-2 and TRBJ2-1, is EAGVAQSPRYKIIEKRQSVAFWCNPISGHATLYWYQQILGQGPKLLIQFQNNGVVDDSQLPKDRFSAERLKGVDSTLKIQPAKLEDSAVYLCASSYPGGTGAEQFFGPGTRLTVL.

The V call is TRBV4-1, the J call TRBJ1-1; 7 bases agree with TRBD1. V trimming: 1 base; J trimming: 0 bases; junction bases outside the gene matches: 5. The germline V gene has CDR1 MGHRA and CDR2 YSYEKL. This CDR3 is built from 16 residues. Here the CDR3 DNA reads TGCGCCAGCAGCCAAGGTCGACAGGGAGTGAACACTGAAGCTTTCTTT. Protein product: CASSQGRQGVNTEAFF.

This clone has just a few counts. This chain uses TRBV2 with TRBJ2-1; D unresolved. Germline-derived CDR1 and CDR2 are SNHLY and FYNNEI. The CDR3 totals 11 residues. Trimming took 3 bases from V and 9 from J, leaving 6 bases between them. The CDR3, as DNA: TGTGCCAGCAGTGAGTCGAGTGAGCAGTTCTTC. It specifies CASSESSEQFF.

This clone was seen more than once but under ten times. This rearrangement joins TRBV30 to TRBJ2-3; 10 bases map to TRBD2. Germline lookup yields CDR1 GTSNPN and CDR2 SVGIG (reference sequence). The J segment lost 2 bases and the V segment lost 0 bases, leaving 5 bases of the junction unmatched. The CDR3 spans 16 residues. In nucleotides, the CDR3 is TGTGCCTGGAGTGTAAAGCGGGAGGGCCCCACAGATACGCAGTATTTT. Encoded protein: CAWSVKREGPTDTQYF. The whole variable domain, filled in from reference TRBV30 and TRBJ2-3, reads SQTIHQWPATLVQPVGSPLSLECTVEGTSNPNLYWYRQAAGRGLQLLFYSVGIGQISSEVPQNLSASRPQDRQFILSSKKLLLSDSGFYLCAWSVKREGPTDTQYFGPGTRLTVL.

This chain uses TRBV7-9 with TRBJ1-2, with no clear D. V shed 1 base and J shed 1 base, with 10 bases lying between them. The CDR3 has 15 amino acids. Germline loops: CDR1 SEHNR, CDR2 FQNEAQ (reference sequence). The DNA for the CDR3 is TGTGCCAGCAGCTTAGAGGGAGGTGGTAACTATGGCTACACCTTC. Translating gives CASSLEGGGNYGYTF.

This clone was picked up a small number of times. CDR3 DNA: TGTGCCAGCAGCCGAACCGGGTCCGCTCCTTTCTACGAGCAGTACTTC. This translates into CASSRTGSAPFYEQYF. This sequence joins TRBV5-4 and TRBJ2-7; D is uncertain. V lost 4 bases, J lost 3 bases, and 20 bases lay in between. From germline, CDR1 is SGHNT and CDR2 YYREEE (reference sequence). The length of the CDR3 is 16 residues.

This clone showed up just a few times. The genes are TRBV2 and TRBJ1-1; weak D call: TRBD1 (6 bases). Per germline, CDR1 SNHLY and CDR2 FYNNEI. This CDR3 spans 13 amino acids. V shed 7 bases and J shed 4 bases, with 13 bases lying between them. CDR3 amino acids: CASTLQGGTEAFF. In nucleotides, the CDR3 is TGTGCCAGCACCCTTCAAGGGGGCACTGAAGCTTTCTTT.